The entry that follows covers one TCR beta chain sequence. Its antigen is unknown. This entry comes from a study of chemoradiotherapy in HPV16-positive cancers. Study-level results: Functional assays defining HPV-specific T cells used only two HPV16-positive patients.

Using immunoSEQ multiplex PCR, the repertoire was profiled, and TCRdb retains in-frame clones only, with some absent. The data show 30,000 or so clones, 88% seen once. Material: blood, obtained from a patient who underwent chemoradiotherapy. The sequence was obtained from a human donor with HPV-associated anogenital cancer.

The CDR3 DNA sequence: TGTGCCTGGAGTGTACGGAATTTTGGCTACACCTTC. Protein sequence: CAWSVRNFGYTF. The rearrangement joins TRBV30 to TRBJ1-2, with D unclear. The CDR3 runs 12 residues. The germline gives CDR1 GTSNPN, CDR2 SVGIG (reference sequence). Trimming took 0 bases from V and 7 from J, leaving 9 bases between them.